This T cell receptor (beta chain) was sequenced for a study of blood T cell repertoires in COVID-19. Turning to the study itself: Samples came from the United States, Italy and Spain, spanning acute and convalescent COVID-19. The analysed material was cDNA or gDNA that came from T cells, B-cell-depleted T cells, or PBMCs.

V was pared by 0 bases and J by 1 base, with 10 bases between. CDR1 and CDR2 from the germline V gene are SGHRS and YFSETQ. CDR3 length: 15 amino acids. Authors' data handling: Amplification from reference gene primers served as the basis for estimated nucleated cell counts. The method was immunoSEQ multiplex PCR; TCRdb's version includes in-frame clones alone and lacks a portion of them. Clonal size and the V and J genes are those of that table, whereas D and trimming came from the DNA. The data hold some 380,000 clones, with roughly 90% observed a single time. In assigning cohorts, the study relied on participant-reported clinical history.

The sample comprised PBMCs or T cells enriched from blood (not recorded which). The chain links TRBV5-1 to TRBJ1-1; the D is unclear. The receptor was derived from a woman in her forties with acute COVID-19. CDR3 nucleotide sequence: TGCGCCAGCAGCTTGGGTGGCTTACCGAACACTGAAGCTTTCTTT. Its protein product is CASSLGGLPNTEAFF.